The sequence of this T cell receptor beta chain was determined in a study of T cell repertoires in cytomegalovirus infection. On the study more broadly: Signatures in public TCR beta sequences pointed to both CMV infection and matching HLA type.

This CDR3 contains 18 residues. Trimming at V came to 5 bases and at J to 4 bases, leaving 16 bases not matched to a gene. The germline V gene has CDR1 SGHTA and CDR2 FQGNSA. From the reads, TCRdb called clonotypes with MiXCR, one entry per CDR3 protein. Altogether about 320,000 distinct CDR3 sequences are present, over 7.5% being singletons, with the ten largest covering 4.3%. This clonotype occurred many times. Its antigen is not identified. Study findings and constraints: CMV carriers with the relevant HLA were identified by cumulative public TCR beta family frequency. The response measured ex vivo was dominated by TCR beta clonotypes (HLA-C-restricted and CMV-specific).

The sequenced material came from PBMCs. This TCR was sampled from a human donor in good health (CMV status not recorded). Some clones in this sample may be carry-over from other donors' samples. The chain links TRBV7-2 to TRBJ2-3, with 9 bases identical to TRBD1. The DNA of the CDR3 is TGTGCCAGCAGCCCCCGCGAACTAGACAGGGGGGGGGCAGATACGCAGTATTTT. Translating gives CASSPRELDRGGADTQYF.